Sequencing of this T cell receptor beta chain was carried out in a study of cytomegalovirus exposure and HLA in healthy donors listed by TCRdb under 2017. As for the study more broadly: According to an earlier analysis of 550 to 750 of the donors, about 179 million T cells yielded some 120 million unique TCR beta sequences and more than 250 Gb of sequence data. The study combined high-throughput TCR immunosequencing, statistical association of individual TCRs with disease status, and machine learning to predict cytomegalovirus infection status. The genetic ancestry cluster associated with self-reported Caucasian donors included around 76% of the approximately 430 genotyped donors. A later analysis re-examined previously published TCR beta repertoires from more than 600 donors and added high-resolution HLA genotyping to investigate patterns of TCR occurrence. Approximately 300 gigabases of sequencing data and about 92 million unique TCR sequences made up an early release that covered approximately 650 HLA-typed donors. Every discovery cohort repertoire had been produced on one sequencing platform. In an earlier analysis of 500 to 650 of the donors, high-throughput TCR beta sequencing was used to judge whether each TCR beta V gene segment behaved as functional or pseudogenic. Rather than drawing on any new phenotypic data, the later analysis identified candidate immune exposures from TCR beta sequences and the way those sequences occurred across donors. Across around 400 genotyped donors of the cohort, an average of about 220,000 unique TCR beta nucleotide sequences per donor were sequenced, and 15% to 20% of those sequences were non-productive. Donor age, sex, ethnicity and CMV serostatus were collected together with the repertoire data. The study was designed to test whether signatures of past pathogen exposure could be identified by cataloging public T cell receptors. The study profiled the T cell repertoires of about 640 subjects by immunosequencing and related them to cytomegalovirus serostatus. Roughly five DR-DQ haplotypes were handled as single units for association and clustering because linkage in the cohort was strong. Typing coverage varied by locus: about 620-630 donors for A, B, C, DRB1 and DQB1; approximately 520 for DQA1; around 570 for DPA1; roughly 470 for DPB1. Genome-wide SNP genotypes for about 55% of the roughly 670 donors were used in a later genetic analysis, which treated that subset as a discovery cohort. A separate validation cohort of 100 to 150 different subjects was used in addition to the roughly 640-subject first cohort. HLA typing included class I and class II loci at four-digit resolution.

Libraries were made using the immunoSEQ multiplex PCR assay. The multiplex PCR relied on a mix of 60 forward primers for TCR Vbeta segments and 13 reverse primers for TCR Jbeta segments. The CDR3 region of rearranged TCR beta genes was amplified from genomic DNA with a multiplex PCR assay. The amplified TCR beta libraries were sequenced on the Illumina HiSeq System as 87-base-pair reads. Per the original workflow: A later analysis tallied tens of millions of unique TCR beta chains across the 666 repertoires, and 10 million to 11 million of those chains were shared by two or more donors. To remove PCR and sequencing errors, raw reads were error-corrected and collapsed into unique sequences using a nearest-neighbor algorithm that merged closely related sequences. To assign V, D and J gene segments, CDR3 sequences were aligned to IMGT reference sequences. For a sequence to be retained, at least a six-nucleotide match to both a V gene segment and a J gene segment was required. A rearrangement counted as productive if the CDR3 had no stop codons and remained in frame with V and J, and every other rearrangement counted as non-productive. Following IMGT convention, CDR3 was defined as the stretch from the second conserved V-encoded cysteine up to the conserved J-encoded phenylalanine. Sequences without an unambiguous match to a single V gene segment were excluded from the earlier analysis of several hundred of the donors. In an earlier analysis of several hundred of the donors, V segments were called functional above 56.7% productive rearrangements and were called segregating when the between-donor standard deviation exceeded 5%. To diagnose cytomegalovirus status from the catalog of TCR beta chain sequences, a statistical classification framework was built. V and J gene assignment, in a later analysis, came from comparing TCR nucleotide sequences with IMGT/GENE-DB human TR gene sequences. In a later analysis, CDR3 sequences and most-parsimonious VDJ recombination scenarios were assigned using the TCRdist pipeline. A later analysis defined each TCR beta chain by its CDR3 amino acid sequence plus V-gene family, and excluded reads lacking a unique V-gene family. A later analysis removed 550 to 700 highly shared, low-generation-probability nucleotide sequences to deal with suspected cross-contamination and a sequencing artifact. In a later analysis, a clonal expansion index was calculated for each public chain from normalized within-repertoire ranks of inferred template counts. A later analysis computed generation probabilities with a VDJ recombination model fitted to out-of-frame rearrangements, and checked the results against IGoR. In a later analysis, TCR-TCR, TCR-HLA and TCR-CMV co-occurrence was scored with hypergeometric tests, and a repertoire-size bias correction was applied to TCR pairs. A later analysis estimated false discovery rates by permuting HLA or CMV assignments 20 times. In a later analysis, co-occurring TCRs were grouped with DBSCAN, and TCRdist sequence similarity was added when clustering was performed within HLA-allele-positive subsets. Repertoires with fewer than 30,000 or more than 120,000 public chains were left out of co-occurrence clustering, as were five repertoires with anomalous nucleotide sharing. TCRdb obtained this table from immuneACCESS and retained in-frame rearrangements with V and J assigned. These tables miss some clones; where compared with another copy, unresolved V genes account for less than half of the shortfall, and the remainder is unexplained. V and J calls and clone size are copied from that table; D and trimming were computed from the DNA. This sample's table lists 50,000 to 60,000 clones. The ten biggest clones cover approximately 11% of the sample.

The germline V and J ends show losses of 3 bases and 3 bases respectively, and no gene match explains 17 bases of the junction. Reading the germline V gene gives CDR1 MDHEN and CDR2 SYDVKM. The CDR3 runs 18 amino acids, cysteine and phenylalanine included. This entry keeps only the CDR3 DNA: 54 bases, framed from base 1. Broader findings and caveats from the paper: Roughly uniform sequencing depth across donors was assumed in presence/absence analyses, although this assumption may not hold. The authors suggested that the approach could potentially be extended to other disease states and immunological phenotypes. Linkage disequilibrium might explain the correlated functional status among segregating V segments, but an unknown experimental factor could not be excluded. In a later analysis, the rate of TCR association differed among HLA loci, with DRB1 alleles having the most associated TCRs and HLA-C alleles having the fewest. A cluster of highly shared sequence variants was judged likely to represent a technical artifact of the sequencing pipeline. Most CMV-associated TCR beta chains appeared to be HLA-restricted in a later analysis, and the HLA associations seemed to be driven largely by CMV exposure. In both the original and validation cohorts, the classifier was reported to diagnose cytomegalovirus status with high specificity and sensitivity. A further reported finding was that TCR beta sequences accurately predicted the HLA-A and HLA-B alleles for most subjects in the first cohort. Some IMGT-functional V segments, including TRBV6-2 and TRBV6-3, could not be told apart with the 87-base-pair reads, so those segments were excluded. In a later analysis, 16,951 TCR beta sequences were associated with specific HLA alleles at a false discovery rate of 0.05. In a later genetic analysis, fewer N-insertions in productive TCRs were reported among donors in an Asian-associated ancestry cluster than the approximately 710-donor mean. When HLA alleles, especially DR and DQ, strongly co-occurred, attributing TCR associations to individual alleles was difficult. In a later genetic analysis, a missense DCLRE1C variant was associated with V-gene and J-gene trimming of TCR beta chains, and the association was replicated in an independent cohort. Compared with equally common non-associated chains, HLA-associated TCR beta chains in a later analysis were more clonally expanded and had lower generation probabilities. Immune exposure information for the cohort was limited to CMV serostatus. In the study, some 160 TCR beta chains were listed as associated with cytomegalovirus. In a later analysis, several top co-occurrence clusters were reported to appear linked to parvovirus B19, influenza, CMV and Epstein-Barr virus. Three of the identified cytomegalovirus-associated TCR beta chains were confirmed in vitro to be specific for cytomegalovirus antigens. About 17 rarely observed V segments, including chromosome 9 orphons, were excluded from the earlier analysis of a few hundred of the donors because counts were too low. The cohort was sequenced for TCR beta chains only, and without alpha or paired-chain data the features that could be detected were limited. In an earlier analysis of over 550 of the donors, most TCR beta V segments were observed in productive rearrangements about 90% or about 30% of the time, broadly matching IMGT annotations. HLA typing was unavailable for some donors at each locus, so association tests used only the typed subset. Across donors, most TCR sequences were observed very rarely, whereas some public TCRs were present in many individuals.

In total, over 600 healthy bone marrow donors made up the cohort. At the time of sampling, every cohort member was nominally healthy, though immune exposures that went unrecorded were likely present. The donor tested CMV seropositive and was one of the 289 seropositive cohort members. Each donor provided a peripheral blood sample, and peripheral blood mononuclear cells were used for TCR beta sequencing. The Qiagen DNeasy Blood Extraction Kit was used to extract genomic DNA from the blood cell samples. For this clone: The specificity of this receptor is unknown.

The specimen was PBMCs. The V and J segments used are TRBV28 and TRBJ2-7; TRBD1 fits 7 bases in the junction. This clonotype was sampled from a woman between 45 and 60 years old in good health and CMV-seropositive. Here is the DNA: TGTGCCAGCAGTTTTCTGTTGGGTTGGGACAGCCTAAACTACGAGCAGTACTTC. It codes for CASSFLLGWDSLNYEQYF. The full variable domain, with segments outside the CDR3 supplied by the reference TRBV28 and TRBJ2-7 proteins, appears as DVKVTQSSRYLVKRTGEKVFLECVQDMDHENMFWYRQDPGLGLRLIYFSYDVKMKEKGDIPEGYSVSREKKERFSLILESASTNQTSMYLCASSFLLGWDSLNYEQYFGPGTRLTVT.